A selection of T cell receptor beta chains follows, all from one sample in a study of early T cells in non-severe SARS-CoV-2 infection. TCRdb processed the 5' RACE reads anew with MiXCR; each CDR3 protein has one entry. This sample has about 73,000 distinct CDR3 sequences, with roughly 15% found just once. Source material: whole blood. The source is an adult who was a healthcare worker with PCR-confirmed SARS-CoV-2 infection or an uninfected control (not recorded which). Each CDR3 is given with its conserved first and last residue. The D gene is left open where the match is weak. Expanded clones are given a class, and other clones once, few, many or no size at all.

TRBV28	NA	9	NA	TRBJ1-2	CASGYGYTF	TGTGCCAGCGGCTATGGCTACACCTTC
TRBV12-3/TRBV12-4	many	15	NA	TRBJ1-6	CASSSTIQGSMSLHF	TGTGCCAGCAGTTCCACGATACAGGGTAGCATGTCCCTCCACTTT
TRBV27	few	14	NA	TRBJ1-2	CASSLKGLGYGYTF	TGTGCCAGCAGTTTAAAAGGTTTAGGGTATGGCTACACCTTC
TRBV7-9	many	15	NA	TRBJ1-3	CASSPDPAPGNTIYF	TGTGCCAGCAGCCCAGACCCGGCGCCTGGAAACACCATATATTTT
TRBV29-1	many	11	NA	TRBJ1-2	CSVAGDGGYTF	TGCAGCGTTGCAGGGGATGGTGGCTACACCTTC
TRBV7-9	few	18	TRBD1	TRBJ1-6	CASSLEDHSGGPNSPLHF	TGTGCCAGCAGCTTAGAAGACCACTCAGGGGGCCCCAATTCACCCCTCCACTTT
TRBV5-1	NA	16	NA	TRBJ1-2	CASSLGLGPINYGYTF	TGCGCCAGCAGCTTGGGATTGGGGCCAATCAACTATGGCTACACCTTC
TRBV7-2	NA	11	NA	TRBJ2-3	CASSLVDTQYF	TGTGCCAGCAGCTTGGTGGATACGCAGTATTTT
TRBV7-9	many	15	TRBD1	TRBJ1-6	CASRPGTGGNSPLHF	TGTGCCAGCAGGCCAGGGACAGGAGGCAATTCACCCCTCCACTTT
TRBV20-1	NA	15	NA	TRBJ2-1	CSARAPAGTDNEQFF	TGCAGTGCTAGAGCGCCAGCGGGGACAGACAATGAGCAGTTCTTC